The text below deals with one TCR beta chain. Its specificity is unknown. Individuals selected for sequencing had exhibited CD8+CD57+ cell expansion on flow cytometry. Patient blood was sampled before any therapy had been received. These data are taken from a study of CD8+CD57+ T cells in acquired aplastic anemia. Study summary: The mean DNA yield obtained from sorted CD4+ and CD8+ cells came to about 3.2 ug.

The germline V gene encodes CDR1 DFQATT and CDR2 SNEGSKA (reference sequence). The CDR3 consists of 13 residues. The V segment lost 4 bases and the J segment 6 bases; nucleotides outside the gene matches: 6. General observations from the study: Patients and healthy controls showed no significant CD8+ Simpson's diversity difference.

TCR beta VDJ and CDR3 were profiled, and genomic DNA was the template. One entry per CDR3 protein, called by TCRdb with MiXCR from the reads. The data hold fewer than 250,000 distinct CDR3 sequences, with under 55% observed a single time. The sample was sorted CD4+, CD8+, or CD8+CD57+ T cells (not recorded which) from PBMCs. The TCR sequence derives from a human donor with aplastic anemia. The genes are TRBV20-1 and TRBJ1-5, with 7 bases matching TRBD1. The CDR3 reads CSAIDRVGQPQHF. CDR3 sequence (DNA): TGCAGTGCTATCGACAGGGTAGGTCAGCCCCAGCATTTT.